This is a list of T cell receptor beta chains from one sample in a study of blood T cell repertoires in COVID-19. Only in-frame clones appear in the TCRdb table, and some are missing; sequencing was by immunoSEQ multiplex PCR. The table lists about 150,000 clones, about 85% of them singletons, with approximately 8.4% in the top ten. Material: PBMCs or T cells enriched from blood (not recorded which). The receptor set was obtained from a woman aged 50 to 60 who had recovered from COVID-19. Each CDR3 is given with its conserved first and last residue. Fields, in order: CDR3 DNA, CDR3 protein, J gene, clone size, V gene, D gene. A D gene is named only where the DNA matches it firmly. Size is stated for part of the rows, as once, few or many counts, or as a class when the clone is expanded.

cdr3_nt: TGTGCCAGCATGGCCGGCGGGAAGGTCAACACTGAAGCTTTCTTT
cdr3_aa: CASMAGGKVNTEAFF
j_call: TRBJ1-1
clone_size: NA
v_call: TRBV6-5
d_call: NA

cdr3_nt: TGCGCCAGCAGCTTTACAGGGGGGTCTAACGAGCAGTACTTC
cdr3_aa: CASSFTGGSNEQYF
j_call: TRBJ2-7
clone_size: NA
v_call: TRBV5-1
d_call: TRBD1

cdr3_nt: TGTGCCAGCAGCTTACCTGACAGGGGTGTACAAGAGACCCAGTACTTC
cdr3_aa: CASSLPDRGVQETQYF
j_call: TRBJ2-5
clone_size: NA
v_call: TRBV7-9
d_call: TRBD1

cdr3_nt: TGTGCCAGCAGTTACTCGAGAGGCAGGGCTACTAATCAGCCCCAGCATTTT
cdr3_aa: CASSYSRGRATNQPQHF
j_call: TRBJ1-5
clone_size: NA
v_call: TRBV6-2/TRBV6-3
d_call: NA

cdr3_nt: TGTGCCAGCAGCCACGGGTCTGAAGCTTTCTTT
cdr3_aa: CASSHGSEAFF
j_call: TRBJ1-1
clone_size: NA
v_call: TRBV16
d_call: NA

cdr3_nt: TGTGCTAGTGGTTTTTTCCCCGAGGACAGGGGCAATCAGCCCCAGCATTTT
cdr3_aa: CASGFFPEDRGNQPQHF
j_call: TRBJ1-5
clone_size: NA
v_call: TRBV12-5
d_call: TRBD1

cdr3_nt: TGTGCCAGCAATCACAGGGGGCAGACGACCGGGGAGCTGTTTTTT
cdr3_aa: CASNHRGQTTGELFF
j_call: TRBJ2-2
clone_size: NA
v_call: TRBV19
d_call: TRBD1

cdr3_nt: TGTGCCAGCACGGACAGGGTTGAAAAACTGTTTTTT
cdr3_aa: CASTDRVEKLFF
j_call: TRBJ1-4
clone_size: NA
v_call: TRBV6-5
d_call: TRBD1

cdr3_nt: TGTGCCAGCAGTGTACTATCCGGGACTAGCGGGAGTTTGCAGTACTTC
cdr3_aa: CASSVLSGTSGSLQYF
j_call: TRBJ2-7
clone_size: NA
v_call: TRBV6-1
d_call: TRBD2

cdr3_nt: TGTGCCAGCAGCTTAAAGCGAGTAGCGGGAGTCGGGGAGCAGTTCTTC
cdr3_aa: CASSLKRVAGVGEQFF
j_call: TRBJ2-1
clone_size: NA
v_call: TRBV7-8
d_call: TRBD2

cdr3_nt: TGTGCCAGTAGTATCTCAGGGGGAGCTAACTATGGCTACACCTTC
cdr3_aa: CASSISGGANYGYTF
j_call: TRBJ1-2
clone_size: NA
v_call: TRBV19
d_call: TRBD1

cdr3_nt: TGCGCCAGCAGCTTGGGACAGGGAGGCCCCGGGGAGCTGTTTTTT
cdr3_aa: CASSLGQGGPGELFF
j_call: TRBJ2-2
clone_size: NA
v_call: TRBV5-1
d_call: NA

cdr3_nt: TGTGCCAGTGACAGGGGAGGCAATCAGCCCCAGCATTTT
cdr3_aa: CASDRGGNQPQHF
j_call: TRBJ1-5
clone_size: NA
v_call: TRBV10-3
d_call: TRBD1

cdr3_nt: TGTGCCAGCAGCTTAGAGAACAGGGCAGGAAACACCATATATTTT
cdr3_aa: CASSLENRAGNTIYF
j_call: TRBJ1-3
clone_size: many
v_call: TRBV7-2
d_call: NA

cdr3_nt: TGTGCCAGCGGGAGGGTTTCCTACGAGCAGTACTTC
cdr3_aa: CASGRVSYEQYF
j_call: TRBJ2-7
clone_size: NA
v_call: TRBV6-5
d_call: TRBD2

cdr3_nt: TGTGCCATCAGTGTTTTGGGACAGGGGGCCTACAATGAGCAGTTCTTC
cdr3_aa: CAISVLGQGAYNEQFF
j_call: TRBJ2-1
clone_size: NA
v_call: TRBV10-3
d_call: TRBD1

cdr3_nt: TGTGCCAGTAGTATAAGGGACACCCTGAACACTGAAGCTTTCTTT
cdr3_aa: CASSIRDTLNTEAFF
j_call: TRBJ1-1
clone_size: NA
v_call: TRBV19
d_call: NA